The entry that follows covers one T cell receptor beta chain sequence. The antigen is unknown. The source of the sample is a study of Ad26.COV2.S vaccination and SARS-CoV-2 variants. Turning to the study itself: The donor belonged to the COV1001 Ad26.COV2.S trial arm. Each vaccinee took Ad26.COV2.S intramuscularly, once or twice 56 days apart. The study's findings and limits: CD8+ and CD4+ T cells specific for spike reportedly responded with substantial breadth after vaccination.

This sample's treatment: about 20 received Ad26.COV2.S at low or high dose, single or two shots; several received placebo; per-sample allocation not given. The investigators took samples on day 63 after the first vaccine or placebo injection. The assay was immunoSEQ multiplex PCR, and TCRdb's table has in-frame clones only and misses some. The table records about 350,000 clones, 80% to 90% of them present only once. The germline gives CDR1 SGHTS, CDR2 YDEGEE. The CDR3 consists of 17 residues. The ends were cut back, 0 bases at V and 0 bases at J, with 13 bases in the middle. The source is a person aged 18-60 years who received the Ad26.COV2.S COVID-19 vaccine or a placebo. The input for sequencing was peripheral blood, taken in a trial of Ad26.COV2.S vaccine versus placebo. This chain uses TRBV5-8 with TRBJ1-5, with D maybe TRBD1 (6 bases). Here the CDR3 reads CASSLGSGGNSNQPQHF. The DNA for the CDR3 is TGTGCCAGCAGCTTGGGGAGCGGGGGCAATAGCAATCAGCCCCAGCATTTT. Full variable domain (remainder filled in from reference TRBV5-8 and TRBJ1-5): EAGVTQSPTHLIKTRGQQATLRCSPISGHTSVYWYQQALGLGLQFLLWYDEGEERNRGNFPPRFSGRQFPNYSSELNVNALELEDSALYLCASSLGSGGNSNQPQHFGDGTRLSIL.